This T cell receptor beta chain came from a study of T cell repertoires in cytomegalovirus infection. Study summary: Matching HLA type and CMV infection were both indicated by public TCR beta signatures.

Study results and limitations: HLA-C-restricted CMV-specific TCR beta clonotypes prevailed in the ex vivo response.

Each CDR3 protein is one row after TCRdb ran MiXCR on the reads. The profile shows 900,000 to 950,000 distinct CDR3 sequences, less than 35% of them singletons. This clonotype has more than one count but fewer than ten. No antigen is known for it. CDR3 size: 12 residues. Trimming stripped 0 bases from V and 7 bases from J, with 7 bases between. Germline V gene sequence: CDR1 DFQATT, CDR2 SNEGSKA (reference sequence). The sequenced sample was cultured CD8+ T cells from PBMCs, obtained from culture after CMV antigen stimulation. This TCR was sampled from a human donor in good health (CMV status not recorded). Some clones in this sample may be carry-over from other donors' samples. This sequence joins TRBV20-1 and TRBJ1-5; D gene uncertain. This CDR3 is CSARDLSQPQHF. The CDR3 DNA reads TGCAGTGCTAGAGATCTCAGCCAGCCCCAGCATTTT.